The 3 T cell receptor beta chains presented below share a single source sample, sequenced in a study of T cells in Graves' hyperthyroidism and ophthalmopathy. TCR beta CDR3 regions were amplified from RNA transcripts. During a first-round RT-PCR of the TCR CDR3, the HTBI primer set was used. TCRdb re-derived calls from the multiplex PCR reads in MiXCR, one entry per CDR3 protein. The table includes some 400,000 distinct CDR3 sequences, approximately 15% detected once. Sequencing was done on a sample of blood. All receptors come from a woman aged 55-69 years with Graves' hyperthyroidism.

This clonotype was observed a handful of times. This clone may be a read error of a much larger clone one base away. This CDR3 is missing its conserved last phenylalanine or tryptophan, likely due to a read error. The chain joins TRBV6-6 to TRBJ1-2; perhaps TRBD1 as D (5 bases). The germline V gene has CDR1 MNHNY and CDR2 SVGAGI (reference sequence). The V and J ends lost 2 bases and 4 bases respectively, with 8 bases between them. The CDR3 consists of 13 residues. CDR3 sequence reads: CASSYTGPYGYTS. The CDR3 DNA follows: TGTGCCAGCAGTTACACGGGGCCCTATGGCTACACCTCC.

Notes on this clonotype: At one end the junction does not follow the germline gene, possibly because of a read error. The V gene is TRBV7-7, the J gene TRBJ2-1, with TRBD2 as a possible D gene (6 bases). This CDR3 spans 13 amino acids. CDR1 is SSHAT and CDR2 is FNYEAQ in the germline V gene (reference sequence). The CDR3 nucleotides are TGTGCTAGCAGCGAATCTAGCGTCCGAGAGCAGTTCTTC. Amino acids: CASSESSVREQFF. Together with reference TRBV7-7 and TRBJ2-1, the CDR3 gives the full variable domain: GAGVSQSPRYKVTKRGQDVTLRCDPISSHATLYWYQQALGQGPEFLTYFNYEAQPDKSGLPSDRFSAERPEGSISTLTIQRTEQRDSAMYRCASSESSVREQFFGPGTRLTVL.

This clonotype was seen only a few times. The chain combines TRBV5-1 with TRBJ1-5; D gene uncertain. The CDR3 spans 15 residues. Germline-derived CDR1 and CDR2 are SGHRS and YFSETQ. The germline V and J ends were trimmed by 4 bases and 0 bases, with 11 bases remaining between them. The CDR3 protein is CASSPRPDSNQPQHF. CDR3 DNA: TGCGCCAGCAGCCCTCGTCCGGATAGCAATCAGCCCCAGCATTTT.